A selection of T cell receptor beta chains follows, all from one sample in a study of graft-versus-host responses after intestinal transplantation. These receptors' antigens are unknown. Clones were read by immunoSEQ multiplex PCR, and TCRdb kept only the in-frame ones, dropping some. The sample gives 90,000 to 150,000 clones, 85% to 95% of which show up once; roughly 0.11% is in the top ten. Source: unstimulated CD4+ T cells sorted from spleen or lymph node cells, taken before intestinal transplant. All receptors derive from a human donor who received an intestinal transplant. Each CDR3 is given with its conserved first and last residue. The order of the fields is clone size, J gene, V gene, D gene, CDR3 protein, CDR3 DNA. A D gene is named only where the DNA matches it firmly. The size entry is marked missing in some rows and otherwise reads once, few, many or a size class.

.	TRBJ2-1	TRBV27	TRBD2	CASSLSSGSYNEQFF	TGTGCCAGCAGTTTATCTAGCGGGAGCTACAATGAGCAGTTCTTC
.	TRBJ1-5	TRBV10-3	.	CAISESVSSQPQHF	TGTGCCATCAGTGAGTCGGTCAGTAGTCAGCCCCAGCATTTT
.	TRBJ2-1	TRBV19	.	CASSRDSSSYNEQFF	TGTGCCAGTAGTCGGGACTCGAGCTCCTACAATGAGCAGTTCTTC
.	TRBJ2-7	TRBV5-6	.	CASSSFGTYEQYF	TGTGCCAGCAGCTCCTTCGGAACCTACGAGCAGTACTTC
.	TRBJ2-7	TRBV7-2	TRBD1	CASSWDRPSYEQYF	TGTGCCAGCAGCTGGGACAGGCCCTCCTACGAGCAGTACTTC
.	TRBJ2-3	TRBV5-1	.	CASRALQSTDTQYF	TGCGCCAGCCGAGCCTTACAAAGCACAGATACGCAGTATTTT
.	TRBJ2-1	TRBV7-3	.	CASSSVLSSYNEQFF	TGTGCCAGCAGCTCCGTATTGTCATCCTACAATGAGCAGTTCTTC
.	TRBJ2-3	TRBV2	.	CASSITRGTTDTQYF	TGTGCCAGCAGCATAACTAGAGGGACCACAGATACGCAGTATTTT
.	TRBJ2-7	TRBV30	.	CAWSGPGEQYF	TGTGCCTGGAGTGGCCCGGGAGAGCAGTACTTC
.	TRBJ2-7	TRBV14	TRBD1	CASSRDRGGDEQYF	TGTGCCAGCAGCCGGGACAGGGGAGGGGACGAGCAGTACTTC
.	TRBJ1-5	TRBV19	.	CASVGGGQSLSNQPQHF	TGTGCCAGTGTTGGGGGAGGGCAGTCTCTTAGCAATCAGCCCCAGCATTTT
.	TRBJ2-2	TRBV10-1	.	CASSPGWLVPGELFF	TGCGCCAGCAGCCCAGGGTGGTTGGTTCCCGGGGAGCTGTTTTTT
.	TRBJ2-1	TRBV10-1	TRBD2	CASSESAGGRRNEQFF	TGCGCCAGCAGTGAGTCGGCGGGAGGTCGTAGGAATGAGCAGTTCTTC
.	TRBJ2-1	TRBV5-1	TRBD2	CASSRTGTSGDNEQFF	TGCGCCAGCAGCCGCACCGGGACTAGCGGCGACAATGAGCAGTTCTTC
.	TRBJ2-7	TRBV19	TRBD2	CASSAPGTSGPGYLPYEQYF	TGTGCCAGTAGTGCACCCGGGACTAGCGGGCCGGGCTATCTTCCCTACGAGCAGTACTTC
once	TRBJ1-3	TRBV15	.	CATSRDRQVSGNTIYF	TGTGCCACCAGCAGAGACCGACAGGTCTCTGGAAACACCATATATTTT
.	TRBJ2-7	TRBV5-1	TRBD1	CASSPNIGTGSYEQYF	TGCGCCAGCAGCCCGAATATCGGGACAGGGTCCTACGAGCAGTACTTC
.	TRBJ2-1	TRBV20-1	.	CSAREEEQFF	TGCAGTGCTAGAGAAGAAGAGCAGTTCTTC
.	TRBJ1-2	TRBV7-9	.	CASSLRGRGLDGYTF	TGTGCCAGCAGCTTACGAGGTCGCGGGCTTGATGGCTACACCTTC
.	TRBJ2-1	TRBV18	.	CASSPPGPDPNEQFF	TGTGCCAGCTCACCTCCGGGGCCAGATCCCAATGAGCAGTTCTTC
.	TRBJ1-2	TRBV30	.	CAWDRLNYGYTF	TGTGCCTGGGACAGGTTAAACTATGGCTACACCTTC
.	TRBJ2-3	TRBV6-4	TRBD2	CASRAGTSGSREYF	TGTGCCAGCAGGGCCGGGACTAGCGGGAGTCGGGAGTATTTT
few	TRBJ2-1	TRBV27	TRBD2	CASRRSSGSFWEQFF	TGTGCCAGCAGAAGATCTAGCGGGAGTTTTTGGGAGCAGTTCTTC
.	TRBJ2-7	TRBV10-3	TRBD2	CAISAAGTSGTYEQYF	TGTGCCATCAGTGCCGCCGGGACTAGCGGGACTTACGAGCAGTACTTC